These T cell receptor beta chains were read from a single sample in a study of graft-versus-host responses after intestinal transplantation. Profiled with immunoSEQ multiplex PCR; TCRdb holds only in-frame clones, not every one. The sample holds about 29,000 clones, about 90% seen once. Sequenced here: PBMCs, sampled about 430 days after intestinal transplantation. The source of these receptors is a human patient who received an intestinal transplant, so some T cells may come from the graft donor. CDR3s include the opening cysteine and the closing phenylalanine or tryptophan. The D gene is left open where the match is weak. Clone size is not always given. Where it is, it says once, few, many or a class for expanded clones.

NA TRBJ2-2 NA TRBV7-3 TGTGCCAGCAGCCAGTATACAGGGAACACCGGGGAGCTGTTTTTT CASSQYTGNTGELFF
TRBD1 TRBJ1-1 NA TRBV7-8 TGTGCCAGCAGCTTTGGTTGGACAGGGAACACTGAAGCTTTCTTT CASSFGWTGNTEAFF
NA TRBJ1-2 NA TRBV7-9 TGTGCCAGCAGCTTAGGGGTTAGGGGCTACACCTTC CASSLGVRGYTF
NA TRBJ2-2 NA TRBV4-3 TGCGCCAGCAGCCTCGGCCGATATGACACCGGGGAGCTGTTTTTT CASSLGRYDTGELFF
NA TRBJ1-1 NA TRBV6-5 TGTGCCAGCAGTCCACCTAGAGGGGGTGAAGCTTTCTTT CASSPPRGGEAFF
NA TRBJ1-3 NA TRBV5-4 TGTGCCAGCAGCCTAGGGGGGCTCGGAAACACCATATATTTT CASSLGGLGNTIYF
NA TRBJ2-3 NA TRBV30 TGTGCCTGGAGCAATTTGGATACGCAGTATTTT CAWSNLDTQYF
TRBD2 TRBJ2-1 NA TRBV19 TGTGCCAGTACTCCGGGACTAACCTTCAATGAGCAGTTCTTC CASTPGLTFNEQFF
TRBD1 TRBJ2-5 NA TRBV28 TGTGCCAGCAGTTTGGGGACAGGGGACGAGACCCAGTACTTC CASSLGTGDETQYF
NA TRBJ2-1 NA TRBV7-9 TGTGCCAGCAGCCTTATCCCAAGCTCCTACAATGAGCAGTTCTTC CASSLIPSSYNEQFF
NA TRBJ2-7 NA TRBV11-2 TGTGCCAGCAGCCCGGGGAACTACGAGCAGTACTTC CASSPGNYEQYF
NA TRBJ2-7 NA TRBV10-2 TGCGCCAGCAGTGAGAATTTCAGGGGAGGGGAGCAGTACTTC CASSENFRGGEQYF
TRBD1 TRBJ2-7 NA TRBV9 TGTGCCAGCAGCACAACCGGGACAGGGCCCGACGAGCAGTACTTC CASSTTGTGPDEQYF
NA TRBJ1-2 NA TRBV6-6 TGTGCCAGCAGTTACGGGAGCTATGGCTACACCTTC CASSYGSYGYTF
NA TRBJ2-1 NA TRBV6-5 TGTGCCAGCAGTTACGACAGGTTATCCTACAATGAGCAGTTCTTC CASSYDRLSYNEQFF
TRBD2 TRBJ2-3 NA TRBV10-3 TGTGCCATCAGTGAGTCCCTAGCGGGAAAGAGCACAGATACGCAGTATTTT CAISESLAGKSTDTQYF
NA TRBJ1-1 NA TRBV4-1 TGCGCCAGCAGCCAAGATGTGGCCAGGGTGAACACTGAAGCTTTCTTT CASSQDVARVNTEAFF
NA TRBJ1-2 once TRBV7-2 TGTGCCAGCAGCTTCCCAGGCCGCTATGGCTACACCTTC CASSFPGRYGYTF
NA TRBJ2-3 NA TRBV9 TGTGCCAGCAGCAAACGGAGAGAGGCCGGAGATACGCAGTATTTT CASSKRREAGDTQYF
NA TRBJ2-7 NA TRBV5-8 TGTGCCAGCAGCTTGAGGACTCGCTACGAGCAGTACTTC CASSLRTRYEQYF
NA TRBJ1-2 NA TRBV10-3 TGTGCCATCAGTGAGTCCTGGGGGGACTATGGCTACACCTTC CAISESWGDYGYTF
NA TRBJ1-5 NA TRBV5-8 TGTGCCAGCAGCTTGTGGGGTAGCGGCTATAGCAATCAGCCCCAGCATTTT CASSLWGSGYSNQPQHF
NA TRBJ2-1 NA TRBV7-9 TGTGCCAGCAGCTTATTTTCCGACAATGAGCAGTTCTTC CASSLFSDNEQFF
TRBD2 TRBJ2-7 NA TRBV27 TGTGCCAGCAGTCCCGGACTAGCGGGAGGAGAGCAGTACTTC CASSPGLAGGEQYF
NA TRBJ2-5 NA TRBV7-3 TGTGCCAGCAGCCTAACTAGCTACGAGACCCAGTACTTC CASSLTSYETQYF
NA TRBJ2-2 NA TRBV21-1 TGTGCCAGCAGCAACCTAGAACAGACCGGTTCCACCGGGGAGCTGTTTTTT CASSNLEQTGSTGELFF
NA TRBJ1-1 NA TRBV29-1 TGCAGCGTTGAGAGGATTCTAAACACTGAAGCTTTCTTT CSVERILNTEAFF
NA TRBJ1-1 NA TRBV12-5 TGTGCTAGTGGAATACACCTGGGGAACACTGAAGCTTTCTTT CASGIHLGNTEAFF
TRBD1 TRBJ2-7 NA TRBV4-1 TGCGCCAGCAGCCAAGTGGGAAGGGGGCTAAACGAGCAGTACTTC CASSQVGRGLNEQYF
TRBD2 TRBJ2-1 few TRBV5-4 TGTGCCAGCAGCTTGGTATGGGGACTAGGGAATGAGCAGTTCTTC CASSLVWGLGNEQFF
NA TRBJ2-3 NA TRBV27 TGTGCCAGCAGTACCGTGGGGGGTAGCACAGATACGCAGTATTTT CASSTVGGSTDTQYF
NA TRBJ1-3 NA TRBV30 TGTGCCTGGAGTCTACACATCGGAGGGGGAGACACCATATATTTT CAWSLHIGGGDTIYF
TRBD1 TRBJ1-1 NA TRBV28 TGTGCCAGCAGCCCAGGACAGGGGAATGCTTTCTTT CASSPGQGNAFF
NA TRBJ2-7 NA TRBV20-1 TGCAGTGCTAGAGTCGGGGCCGAGCAGTACTTC CSARVGAEQYF
NA TRBJ1-2 NA TRBV7-9 TGTGCCAGCAGCTTAACAACAGCCTATGGCTACACCTTC CASSLTTAYGYTF
TRBD1 TRBJ2-3 NA TRBV4-1 TGCGCCAGCAGCCTCTCGACAGGGAGCACAGATACGCAGTATTTT CASSLSTGSTDTQYF
TRBD2 TRBJ2-7 NA TRBV5-1 TGCGCCAGCAGCTTGGAAGGACTAGCCAAGTACGAGCAGTACTTC CASSLEGLAKYEQYF
NA TRBJ2-3 NA TRBV4-1 TGCGCCAGCAGCCAGCTATCGCTAGTCACAGATACGCAGTATTTT CASSQLSLVTDTQYF
NA TRBJ1-5 NA TRBV27 TGTGCCAGCAGTTTCGCGGTCCGTGGGCCCCAGCATTTT CASSFAVRGPQHF
NA TRBJ1-5 NA TRBV19 TGTGCCAGTAGAGGGGCCCCGCGAGGCTCCTATAGCAATCAGCCCCAGCATTTT CASRGAPRGSYSNQPQHF
NA TRBJ1-2 once TRBV2 TGTGCCAGCAGTGCTGACCTCAATAACTATGGCTACACCTTC CASSADLNNYGYTF
NA TRBJ2-2 NA TRBV2 TGTGCCAGCGAGTCCGTCGGGGCCAAGAACACCGGGGAGCTGTTTTTT CASESVGAKNTGELFF
NA TRBJ2-4 NA TRBV7-2 TGTGCCAGCAGCTTTCTGGGGGACATTCAGTACTTC CASSFLGDIQYF
TRBD1 TRBJ2-7 NA TRBV5-6 TGTGCCAGCAGCCGGACAGGGGATAGGTACGAGCAGTACTTC CASSRTGDRYEQYF
NA TRBJ2-7 once TRBV27 TGTGCCAGCAGTTTGACGGTGGAGGCGTACTTC CASSLTVEAYF
NA TRBJ2-2 NA TRBV9 TGTGCCAGCAGCGTAGCCGGGAACACCGGGGAGCTGTTTTTT CASSVAGNTGELFF
TRBD1 TRBJ2-7 NA TRBV5-1 TGCGCCAGCAGCTTAGACAGGGTGGAAGAGCAGTACTTC CASSLDRVEEQYF
NA TRBJ1-2 few TRBV4-3 TGCGCCAGCAGCCAAGCACGGGCTAACTATGGCTACACCTTC CASSQARANYGYTF
NA TRBJ1-6 NA TRBV6-6 TGTGCCAGCAGTTACAAGGACGCACGACATAATTCACCCCTCCACTTT CASSYKDARHNSPLHF
NA TRBJ2-3 NA TRBV5-1 TGCGCCAGCAGCTTTCCGGGCACAGATACGCAGTATTTT CASSFPGTDTQYF
NA TRBJ1-2 NA TRBV6-5 TGTGCCAGCAGTTACCTGAGCCTGGGAGGGGGTGGCTACACCTTC CASSYLSLGGGGYTF
NA TRBJ2-1 NA TRBV6-4 TGTGCCAGCAGTGACTCGAGGGGTGCGAATGAGCAGTTCTTC CASSDSRGANEQFF
TRBD1 TRBJ1-4 NA TRBV19 TGTGCCAGTAGCAAAACAGGGGGCGCTCGGGAAAAACTGTTTTTT CASSKTGGAREKLFF
NA TRBJ2-5 NA TRBV27 TGTGCCAGCAGTTTCTCCCCGACAGGTTACGAGACCCAGTACTTC CASSFSPTGYETQYF
TRBD2 TRBJ2-1 NA TRBV5-1 TGCGCCAGCAGCTTCGATACTAGCGGGAGTTGGTACAATGAGCAGTTCTTC CASSFDTSGSWYNEQFF
NA TRBJ1-2 NA TRBV27 TGTGCCAGCAGTTTAGAAGGGGTGGGCGGCTACACCTTC CASSLEGVGGYTF
NA TRBJ1-2 NA TRBV25-1 TGTGCCAGCAGTAAACAGGGCTTCGCTAACTATGGCTACACCTTC CASSKQGFANYGYTF
TRBD1 TRBJ1-1 NA TRBV27 TGTGCCAGCAGTCAGGGGCTCCGGGACAGGGGGAACACTGAAGCTTTCTTT CASSQGLRDRGNTEAFF
NA TRBJ2-5 once TRBV21-1 TGTGCCAGCAGCAATGCCGGAGGGGAGGATAGTGGGACCCAGTACTTC CASSNAGGEDSGTQYF
NA TRBJ1-2 NA TRBV5-4 TGTGCCAGCAGCTTGAGTTCGGGGCGTGGCTACACCTTC CASSLSSGRGYTF